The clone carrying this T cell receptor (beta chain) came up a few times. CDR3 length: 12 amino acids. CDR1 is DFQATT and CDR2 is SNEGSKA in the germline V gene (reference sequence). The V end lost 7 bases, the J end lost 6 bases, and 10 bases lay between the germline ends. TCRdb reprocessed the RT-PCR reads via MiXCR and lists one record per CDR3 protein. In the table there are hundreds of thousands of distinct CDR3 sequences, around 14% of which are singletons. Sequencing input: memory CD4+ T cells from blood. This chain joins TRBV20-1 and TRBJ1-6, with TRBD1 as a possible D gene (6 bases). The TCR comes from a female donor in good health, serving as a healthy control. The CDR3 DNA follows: TGCAGTGTCACACAGGGTAATTCACCCCTCCACTTT. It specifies CSVTQGNSPLHF.